The rows below give T cell receptor beta chains drawn from one sample of a study of radiotherapy plus CTLA-4 blockade in lung cancer. The assay was immunoSEQ multiplex PCR, and TCRdb's table has in-frame clones only and misses some. The table shows approximately 50,000 clones, with 73% occurring only once. The input for sequencing was peripheral blood, taken from a patient treated with radiotherapy plus ipilimumab. These receptors originate from a human donor with non-small cell lung cancer who had a complete response to radiotherapy plus ipilimumab. CDR3s include the opening cysteine and the closing phenylalanine or tryptophan. The D gene is left open where the match is weak. Only part of the rows carry a size: once, few, many, or a class if the clone is expanded.

v_gene	d_gene	abundance	j_gene	CDR3nt	CDR3aa
TRBV5-1	TRBD2	NA	TRBJ2-7	TGCGCCAGCAGCCCGGGGGGGGGCTTTGGCTACGAGCAGTACTTC	CASSPGGGFGYEQYF
TRBV1	NA	few	TRBJ1-5	TGCACCAGCAGCCAAAAGCCCCTAGGCAGGGGAGTAAGGTATAGCAATCAGCCCCAGCATTTT	CTSSQKPLGRGVRYSNQPQHF
TRBV7-2	NA	few	TRBJ1-2	TGTGCCAGCAGCTTCGGCGGGTATGGCTACACCTTC	CASSFGGYGYTF
TRBV30	TRBD2	once	TRBJ2-1	TGTGCCTGGAGACTAGCGGGAGCCTCTGAGCAGTTCTTC	CAWRLAGASEQFF
TRBV10-3	NA	NA	TRBJ1-2	TGTGCCATCAGGGGGGGTGAGATCAACTATGGCTACACCTTC	CAIRGGEINYGYTF
TRBV11-2	NA	NA	TRBJ2-7	TGTGCCAGCAGCTTAGGGCAGGGTGGCTACGAGCAGTACTTC	CASSLGQGGYEQYF
TRBV15	NA	few	TRBJ1-1	TGTGCCACCAGCAGAGATCCTCCGGACTTTAACACTGAAGCTTTCTTT	CATSRDPPDFNTEAFF
TRBV6-4	TRBD2	NA	TRBJ2-1	TGTGCCAGCAGTGACAGCAGCGGGAGTCCGCAGTTCTTC	CASSDSSGSPQFF
TRBV6-5	TRBD1	NA	TRBJ1-2	TGTGCCAGCAGCCTCACCCGGACAGGGGGAGGTGGCTACACCTTC	CASSLTRTGGGGYTF
TRBV28	NA	NA	TRBJ1-1	TGTGCCAGCAGTTGGGCAGTCATTGGTGTTGGTGAAGCTTTCTTT	CASSWAVIGVGEAFF
TRBV10-3	TRBD1	NA	TRBJ2-1	TGTGCCATCAGTGCAGGGACCGGGACAGGGACCTACAATGAGCAGTTCTTC	CAISAGTGTGTYNEQFF
TRBV5-4	TRBD2	NA	TRBJ2-1	TGTGCCAGCAGCTTCACTTTAGCGGGGGGGCCAAGGGAGCAGTTCTTC	CASSFTLAGGPREQFF
TRBV7-9	NA	NA	TRBJ2-1	TGTGCCAGCAGCTCCTACAGGGACAATGAGCAGTTCTTC	CASSSYRDNEQFF
TRBV6-6	NA	NA	TRBJ2-1	TGTGCCAGCAGTTACGACAGACCCCCACCCCATGAGCAGTTCTTC	CASSYDRPPPHEQFF
TRBV11-2	TRBD1	NA	TRBJ2-2	TGTGCCAGCAAAGGGGGAGGGACAGGGACGAACACCGGGGAGCTGTTTTTT	CASKGGGTGTNTGELFF
TRBV6-5	TRBD1	NA	TRBJ2-1	TGTGCCAGCAGTTACTCGAAAACAGGGGTCAATGAGCAGTTCTTC	CASSYSKTGVNEQFF
TRBV18	NA	once	TRBJ2-6	TGTGCCAGCTCACAACTACTCTTACGTACAGGGTCTGGGGCCAACGTCCTGACTTTC	CASSQLLLRTGSGANVLTF
TRBV28	TRBD2	few	TRBJ2-1	TGTGCCAGCAGGAAGCGGGAGGGAGACAATGAGCAGTTCTTC	CASRKREGDNEQFF
TRBV11-2	TRBD1	few	TRBJ1-5	TGTGCCAGCAGCTTAGATCGCGGACAGGGAGGCCAGCCCCAGCATTTT	CASSLDRGQGGQPQHF
TRBV7-6	NA	NA	TRBJ1-4	TGTGCCAGCAGCTCGACAGCCGGACTAAGCGTAAAACTGTTTTTT	CASSSTAGLSVKLFF
TRBV6-5	TRBD1	NA	TRBJ1-5	TGTGCCAGCAGAACAGGGGGGTATGGCAATCAGCCCCAGCATTTT	CASRTGGYGNQPQHF
TRBV28	NA	once	TRBJ1-2	TGTGCCAGCAGCTCGCTAGACTATGGCTACACCTTC	CASSSLDYGYTF
TRBV19	TRBD1	few	TRBJ1-2	TGTGCCAGTAGCCTGGCCGACAGGGGAGTCTATGGCTACACCTTC	CASSLADRGVYGYTF
TRBV4-2	TRBD2	NA	TRBJ2-3	TGTGCCAGCAGCCAAGATCCAGCGGGATTCACAGATACGCAGTATTTT	CASSQDPAGFTDTQYF